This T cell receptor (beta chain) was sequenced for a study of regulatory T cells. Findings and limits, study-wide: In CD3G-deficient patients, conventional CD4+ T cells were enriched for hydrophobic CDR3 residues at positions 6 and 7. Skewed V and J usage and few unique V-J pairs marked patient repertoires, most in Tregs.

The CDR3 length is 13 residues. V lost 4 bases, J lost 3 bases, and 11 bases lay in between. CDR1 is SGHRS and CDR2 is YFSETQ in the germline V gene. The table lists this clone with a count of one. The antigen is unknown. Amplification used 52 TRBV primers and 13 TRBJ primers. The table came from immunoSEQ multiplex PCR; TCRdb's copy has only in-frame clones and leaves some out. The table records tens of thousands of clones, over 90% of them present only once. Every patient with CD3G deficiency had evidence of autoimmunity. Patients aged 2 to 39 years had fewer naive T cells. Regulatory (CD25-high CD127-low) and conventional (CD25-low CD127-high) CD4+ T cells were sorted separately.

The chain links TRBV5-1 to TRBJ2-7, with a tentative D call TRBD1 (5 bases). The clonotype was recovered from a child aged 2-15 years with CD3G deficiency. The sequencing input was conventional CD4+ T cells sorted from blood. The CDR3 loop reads CASSPTGIYEQYF. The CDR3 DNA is TGCGCCAGCAGCCCAACAGGTATCTACGAGCAGTACTTC.